This T cell receptor (beta chain) was documented in a study of T cells in Graves' hyperthyroidism and ophthalmopathy. Reasons for excluding patients were uncontrolled infection, other autoimmune disease, pregnancy or lactation. Diagnosis rested on symptoms, serum thyroxine and TRAb, thyroid ultrasound, and orbital computed tomography. Study-level results: Ophthalmopathy was predicted by the model a median of 6.5 months ahead of onset. The majority of expanded thyroid clonotypes above 0.001 also appeared in blood.

Amplified TCR beta CDR3 regions derived from RNA transcripts. HTBI primers were the set used in a first-round RT-PCR of the TCR CDR3. TCRdb called the multiplex PCR reads again in MiXCR, with one record for every CDR3 protein. The repertoire has around 600,000 distinct CDR3 sequences, over 12% of them found once; the top ten carry around 7%. This clonotype was counted at least ten times. Its matching antigen is unknown. This TCR derives from a young woman with Graves' ophthalmopathy. The sequencing sample was made of blood.

CDR3 sequence reads: CAISELGFDGYTF. The CDR3, as DNA: TGTGCCATCAGTGAATTGGGGTTCGATGGCTACACCTTC. The rearrangement links TRBV10-3 to TRBJ1-2, with D unresolved. Between the trimmed V and J ends, which lost 3 bases and 6 bases, there was a span of 11 bases. This CDR3 is built from 13 residues. Germline CDR1 reads ENHRY; CDR2 reads SYGVKD.